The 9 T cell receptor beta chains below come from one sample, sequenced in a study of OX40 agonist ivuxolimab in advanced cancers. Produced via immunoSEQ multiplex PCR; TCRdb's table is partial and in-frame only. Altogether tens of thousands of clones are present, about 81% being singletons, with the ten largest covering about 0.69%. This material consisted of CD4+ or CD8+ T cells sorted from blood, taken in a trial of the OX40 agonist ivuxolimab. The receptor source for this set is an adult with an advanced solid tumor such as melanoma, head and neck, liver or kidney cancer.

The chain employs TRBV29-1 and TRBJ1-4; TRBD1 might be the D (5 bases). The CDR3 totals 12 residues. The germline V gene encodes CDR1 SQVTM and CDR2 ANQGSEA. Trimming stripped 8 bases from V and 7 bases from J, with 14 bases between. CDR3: CSYRDGFEKLFF. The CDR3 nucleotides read TGCAGCTACCGGGACGGCTTTGAAAAACTGTTTTTT.

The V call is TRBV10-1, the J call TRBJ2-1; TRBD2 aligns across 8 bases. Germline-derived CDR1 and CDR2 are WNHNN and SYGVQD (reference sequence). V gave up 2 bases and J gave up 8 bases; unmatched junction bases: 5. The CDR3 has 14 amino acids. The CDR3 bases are TGCGCCAGCAGTGAGCGGGGGGGCAGGTATGAGCAGTTCTTC. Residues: CASSERGGRYEQFF.

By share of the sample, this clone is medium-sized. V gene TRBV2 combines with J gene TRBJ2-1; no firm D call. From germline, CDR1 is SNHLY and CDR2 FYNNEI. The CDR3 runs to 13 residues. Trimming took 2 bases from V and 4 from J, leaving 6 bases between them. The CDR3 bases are TGTGCCAGCAGTGAACCGAAGTACAATGAGCAGTTCTTC. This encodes CASSEPKYNEQFF.

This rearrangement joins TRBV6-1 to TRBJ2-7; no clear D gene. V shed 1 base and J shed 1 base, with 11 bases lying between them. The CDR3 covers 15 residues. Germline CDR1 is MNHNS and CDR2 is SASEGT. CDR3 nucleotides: TGTGCCAGCAGTGAAGGGGTACAGATTTCCTACGAGCAGTACTTC. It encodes CASSEGVQISYEQYF.

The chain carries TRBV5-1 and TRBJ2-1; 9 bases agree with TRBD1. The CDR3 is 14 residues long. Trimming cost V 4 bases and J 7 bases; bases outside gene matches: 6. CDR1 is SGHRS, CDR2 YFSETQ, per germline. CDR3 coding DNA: TGCGCCAGCAGCCGGGGACAGGGCCCTAATGAGCAGTTCTTC. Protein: CASSRGQGPNEQFF.

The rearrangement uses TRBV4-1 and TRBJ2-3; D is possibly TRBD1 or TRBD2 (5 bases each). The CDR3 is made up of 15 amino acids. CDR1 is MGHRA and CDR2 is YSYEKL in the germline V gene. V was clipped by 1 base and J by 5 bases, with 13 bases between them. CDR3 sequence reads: CASSQVGTRGDTQYF. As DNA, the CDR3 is TGCGCCAGCAGCCAAGTGGGGACGCGAGGAGATACGCAGTATTTT.

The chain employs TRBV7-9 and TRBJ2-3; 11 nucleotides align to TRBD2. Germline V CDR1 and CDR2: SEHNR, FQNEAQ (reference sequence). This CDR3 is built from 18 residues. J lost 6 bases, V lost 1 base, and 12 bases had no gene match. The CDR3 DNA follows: TGTGCCAGCAGCTTAGGCCAACGACTAGCGGGAAATGAGGATACGCAGTATTTT. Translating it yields CASSLGQRLAGNEDTQYF.

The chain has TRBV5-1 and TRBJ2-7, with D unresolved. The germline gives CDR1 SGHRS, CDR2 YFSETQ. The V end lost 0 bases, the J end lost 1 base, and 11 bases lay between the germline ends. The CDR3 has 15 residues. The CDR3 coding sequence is TGCGCCAGCAGCTTGGCAGCGCGGCTTTCCTACGAGCAGTACTTC. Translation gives CASSLAARLSYEQYF.

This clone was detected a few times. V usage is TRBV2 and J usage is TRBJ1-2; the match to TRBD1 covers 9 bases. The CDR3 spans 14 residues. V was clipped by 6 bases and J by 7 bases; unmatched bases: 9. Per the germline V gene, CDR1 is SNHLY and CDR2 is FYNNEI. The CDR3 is CASRVGQGSTGYTF. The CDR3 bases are TGTGCCAGCAGGGTAGGACAGGGGTCCACTGGCTACACCTTC. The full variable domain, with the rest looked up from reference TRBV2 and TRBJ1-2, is EPEVTQTPSHQVTQMGQEVILRCVPISNHLYFYWYRQILGQKVEFLVSFYNNEISEKSEIFDDQFSVERPDGSNFTLKIRSTKLEDSAMYFCASRVGQGSTGYTFGSGTRLTVV.